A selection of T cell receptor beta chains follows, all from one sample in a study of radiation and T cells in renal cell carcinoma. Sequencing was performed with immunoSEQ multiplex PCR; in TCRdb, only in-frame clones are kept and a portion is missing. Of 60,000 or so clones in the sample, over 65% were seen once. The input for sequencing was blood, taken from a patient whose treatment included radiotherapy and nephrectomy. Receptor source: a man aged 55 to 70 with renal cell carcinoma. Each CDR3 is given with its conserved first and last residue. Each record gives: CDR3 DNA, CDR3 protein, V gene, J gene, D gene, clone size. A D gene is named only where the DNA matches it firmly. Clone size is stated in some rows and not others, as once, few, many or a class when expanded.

DNA: TGTGCCAGTGGGCCAGACAGGGAAAATGAGCAGTTCTTC; CDR3: CASGPDRENEQFF; V: TRBV19; J: TRBJ2-1; D: TRBD1; size: NA
DNA: TGTGCCAGCAGCGGGCCGACAGGTGACTATGGCTACACCTTC; CDR3: CASSGPTGDYGYTF; V: TRBV9; J: TRBJ1-2; D: NA; size: NA
DNA: TGTGCCAGCAGCCGTTACTCGGGACAACATGAACAAGAGACCCAGTACTTC; CDR3: CASSRYSGQHEQETQYF; V: TRBV5-6; J: TRBJ2-5; D: NA; size: NA
DNA: TGTGCCAGTACCCCCGGACGGTTCTCTGGAAACACCATATATTTT; CDR3: CASTPGRFSGNTIYF; V: TRBV19; J: TRBJ1-3; D: NA; size: NA
DNA: TGTGCCACCAGCAAGTCACAGGGGGCCTACACCTACGAGCAGTACTTC; CDR3: CATSKSQGAYTYEQYF; V: TRBV15; J: TRBJ2-7; D: TRBD1; size: NA
DNA: TGTGCCAGCAGCTTTGACAGGGTGGACACTGAAGCTTTCTTT; CDR3: CASSFDRVDTEAFF; V: TRBV5-4; J: TRBJ1-1; D: TRBD1; size: few
DNA: TGCAGCGTTGACAGAAACACCGGGGAGCTGTTTTTT; CDR3: CSVDRNTGELFF; V: TRBV29-1; J: TRBJ2-2; D: NA; size: NA
DNA: TGCGCCAGCAGCTTGGCCAAGGGACAAGCGGAGGATACGCAGTATTTT; CDR3: CASSLAKGQAEDTQYF; V: TRBV5-1; J: TRBJ2-3; D: NA; size: NA
DNA: TGTGCCAGCAGCCGGGAGACAGCCATGAACACTGAAGCTTTCTTT; CDR3: CASSRETAMNTEAFF; V: TRBV11-2; J: TRBJ1-1; D: NA; size: NA
DNA: TGTGCCAGCAGCCCATCGGGTCCGTCGGCGGAAAAACTGTTTTTT; CDR3: CASSPSGPSAEKLFF; V: TRBV7-2; J: TRBJ1-4; D: NA; size: few
DNA: TGTGCCAGCAGCCCACCCCTCTACAGGGGGCTCAATCAGCCCCAGCATTTT; CDR3: CASSPPLYRGLNQPQHF; V: TRBV7-8; J: TRBJ1-5; D: TRBD1; size: NA
DNA: TGTGCCAGCAGCGTAGACCCAGGGGGCAGGGAGAAACTGTTTTTT; CDR3: CASSVDPGGREKLFF; V: TRBV9; J: TRBJ1-4; D: TRBD1; size: NA
DNA: TGCGCCAGCAGCTTGGTTGAACTTTACAATGAGCAGTTCTTC; CDR3: CASSLVELYNEQFF; V: TRBV5-1; J: TRBJ2-1; D: NA; size: NA
DNA: TGTGCCAGCAGCCTCAATGGTCCAGATACGCAGTATTTT; CDR3: CASSLNGPDTQYF; V: TRBV7-7; J: TRBJ2-3; D: NA; size: NA
DNA: TGTGCCAGCAGCTTAGCGACGCCGTTCTCTGGAAACACCATATATTTT; CDR3: CASSLATPFSGNTIYF; V: TRBV7-3; J: TRBJ1-3; D: NA; size: NA
DNA: TGCGCCAGCAGCCAAATCAGGTTCTTAGCTAACTATGGCTACACCTTC; CDR3: CASSQIRFLANYGYTF; V: TRBV4-3; J: TRBJ1-2; D: NA; size: few
DNA: TGTGCCAGCAGCTTACAACTTCAGGCAGATACGCAGTATTTT; CDR3: CASSLQLQADTQYF; V: TRBV6-6; J: TRBJ2-3; D: NA; size: NA
DNA: TGCGCCAGCAGTGAGACCCAGTCCTACAATGAGCAGTTCTTC; CDR3: CASSETQSYNEQFF; V: TRBV10-1; J: TRBJ2-1; D: NA; size: few
DNA: TGTGCCAGCAGCGTCGACAGACTTGATGAAAAACTGTTTTTT; CDR3: CASSVDRLDEKLFF; V: TRBV11-2; J: TRBJ1-4; D: NA; size: NA
DNA: TGCGCCAGCATCCCCCCCGGACTAGCGGGGACGGAGACCCAGTACTTC; CDR3: CASIPPGLAGTETQYF; V: TRBV10-2; J: TRBJ2-5; D: TRBD2; size: NA
DNA: TGCGCCAGCAGCCAATTTGATGCGGGGGAGGCCTACAATGAGCAGTTCTTC; CDR3: CASSQFDAGEAYNEQFF; V: TRBV4-3; J: TRBJ2-1; D: TRBD2; size: NA
DNA: TGTGCCACCAGCAGAGTTCCTGGGATGGGTGGGAGAGAAGGCTACACCTTC; CDR3: CATSRVPGMGGREGYTF; V: TRBV15; J: TRBJ1-2; D: NA; size: once
DNA: TGTGCCTGGAGTGTACGTAGGGAGGATGGCTACACCTTC; CDR3: CAWSVRREDGYTF; V: TRBV30; J: TRBJ1-2; D: NA; size: NA
DNA: TGTGCCAGCAGCTTCGCTCCCGGACAGGGGGACATTCAGTACTTC; CDR3: CASSFAPGQGDIQYF; V: TRBV6-5; J: TRBJ2-4; D: TRBD1; size: NA
DNA: TGTGCCAGCAGCTTAGGCGTAGGTCAGCCCCAGCATTTT; CDR3: CASSLGVGQPQHF; V: TRBV7-6; J: TRBJ1-5; D: NA; size: few
DNA: TGCGCCAGCAGCTTGGGTGACAGGGCTGGAAACACCATATATTTT; CDR3: CASSLGDRAGNTIYF; V: TRBV5-1; J: TRBJ1-3; D: TRBD1; size: NA
DNA: TGTGCCAGCAGTCCCGGGACATCCTATGGCTACACCTTC; CDR3: CASSPGTSYGYTF; V: TRBV6-4; J: TRBJ1-2; D: NA; size: NA
DNA: TGCAGCGTCTGGACAGAATTTAATGAAAAACTGTTTTTT; CDR3: CSVWTEFNEKLFF; V: TRBV29-1; J: TRBJ1-4; D: NA; size: NA
DNA: TGTGCCAGCAGCTTAGGCGCGCAGGGAAGCAATCAGCCCCAGCATTTT; CDR3: CASSLGAQGSNQPQHF; V: TRBV7-5; J: TRBJ1-5; D: NA; size: NA
DNA: TGTGCCAGCAGCTTACTAGCGGGGGGAGTCAATGAGCAGTTCTTC; CDR3: CASSLLAGGVNEQFF; V: TRBV7-9; J: TRBJ2-1; D: TRBD2; size: NA
DNA: TGTGCCAGCAGCTTAATCCGGGAGGATACGCAGTATTTT; CDR3: CASSLIREDTQYF; V: TRBV7-2; J: TRBJ2-3; D: NA; size: NA
DNA: TGTGCCAGCAGCTTACTGACAGGGGTAGAAAAACTGTTTTTT; CDR3: CASSLLTGVEKLFF; V: TRBV11-2; J: TRBJ1-4; D: TRBD1; size: few
DNA: TGTGCCAGCAGCTCCTTCTCCGCTAGCGGTTTCACAGATACGCAGTATTTT; CDR3: CASSSFSASGFTDTQYF; V: TRBV7-8; J: TRBJ2-3; D: TRBD2; size: NA
DNA: TGTGCCAGCAGCTTAGGGAGCGGAGCTAATGAAAAACTGTTTTTT; CDR3: CASSLGSGANEKLFF; V: TRBV11-2; J: TRBJ1-4; D: NA; size: NA
DNA: TGTGCCAGCAGCAAAATAGCAGGTGAAGCTTTCTTT; CDR3: CASSKIAGEAFF; V: TRBV21-1; J: TRBJ1-1; D: NA; size: few
DNA: TGTGCCAGTAGTATAGGTATGGGTCGAGGAAACACCATATATTTT; CDR3: CASSIGMGRGNTIYF; V: TRBV19; J: TRBJ1-3; D: NA; size: NA
DNA: TGTGCCATCAGTGCTGACAGGGGGACTGAAGCTTTCTTT; CDR3: CAISADRGTEAFF; V: TRBV10-3; J: TRBJ1-1; D: TRBD1; size: once
DNA: TGCGCCAGCAGCCCCATAGCGGGGGGACTCACCGGGGAGCTGTTTTTT; CDR3: CASSPIAGGLTGELFF; V: TRBV5-1; J: TRBJ2-2; D: TRBD2; size: NA
DNA: TGTGCCAGCAGCCAAGATGGTCGGCAAGATGGCTACACCTTC; CDR3: CASSQDGRQDGYTF; V: TRBV4-2; J: TRBJ1-2; D: NA; size: NA
DNA: TGTGCCAGCAGCCGCCGCCTCTCTGGAAACACCATATATTTT; CDR3: CASSRRLSGNTIYF; V: TRBV7-9; J: TRBJ1-3; D: NA; size: NA
DNA: TGTGCCAGCGTTAGCGGGAGACAATACAATGAGCAGTTCTTC; CDR3: CASVSGRQYNEQFF; V: TRBV2; J: TRBJ2-1; D: TRBD2; size: NA
DNA: TGTGCCATCAGCGAAACAGGGGCCTCTGGAAACACCATATATTTT; CDR3: CAISETGASGNTIYF; V: TRBV10-3; J: TRBJ1-3; D: TRBD1; size: NA
DNA: TGTGCCAGCAGAGACACCTATGGCTACACCTTC; CDR3: CASRDTYGYTF; V: TRBV6-5; J: TRBJ1-2; D: NA; size: NA
DNA: TGTGCCTGGCAGGGGATCTCTGGAAACACCATATATTTT; CDR3: CAWQGISGNTIYF; V: TRBV30; J: TRBJ1-3; D: NA; size: NA
DNA: TGCGCCAGCAGTCATCCCTCTGTCACAGGGCCCTGGGTGAACACTGAAGCTTTCTTT; CDR3: CASSHPSVTGPWVNTEAFF; V: TRBV23-1; J: TRBJ1-1; D: NA; size: NA
DNA: TGCGCCAGCAGCTTGTTCGCGGGGAGCACAGATACGCAGTATTTT; CDR3: CASSLFAGSTDTQYF; V: TRBV5-1; J: TRBJ2-3; D: NA; size: NA
DNA: TGTGCCAGCAGCTTAGGGGGGACAGTAGGGGCCAACGTCCTGACTTTC; CDR3: CASSLGGTVGANVLTF; V: TRBV11-3; J: TRBJ2-6; D: TRBD1; size: NA
DNA: TGTGCCAGCAGTCGGGGACAACTTAGCAATCAGCCCCAGCATTTT; CDR3: CASSRGQLSNQPQHF; V: TRBV6-5; J: TRBJ1-5; D: NA; size: NA